The 25 T cell receptor beta chains below were found in one sample sequenced in a study of vaccination effects on CD4 cells after COVID-19. The table came from immunoSEQ multiplex PCR; TCRdb's copy has only in-frame clones and leaves some out. This table holds tens of thousands of clones, around 76% found once. Before any sequencing was done, the ViraFEST assay used viral peptide pools to expand antigen-specific CD4+ T cells. After more than 9 days in culture, the CD4+ T cells were isolated. Vaccine recipients lacked prior SARS-CoV-2 infection and had negative nucleocapsid antibodies. Their cognate antigens are unknown. This sample comprised CD4+ T cells from PBMCs cultured with HCoV-OC43 spike peptides, obtained before COVID-19 vaccination. The sample's subset: HCoV-OC43 spike overlapping peptide pool stimulation. The receptor source for this set is a human donor who received a COVID-19 vaccine.

The chain employs TRBV2 and TRBJ2-5; 8 positions match TRBD2. The CDR3 sequence is 14 residues long. Germline lookup yields CDR1 SNHLY and CDR2 FYNNEI. The J segment lost 4 bases and the V segment lost 7 bases, leaving 8 bases of the junction unmatched. The CDR3 loop reads CASNSGGTGETQYF. In nucleotides, the CDR3 is TGTGCCAGCAACAGCGGGGGAACGGGAGAGACCCAGTACTTC. Full variable domain (rest looked up from reference TRBV2 and TRBJ2-5): EPEVTQTPSHQVTQMGQEVILRCVPISNHLYFYWYRQILGQKVEFLVSFYNNEISEKSEIFDDQFSVERPDGSNFTLKIRSTKLEDSAMYFCASNSGGTGETQYFGPGTRLLVL.

The gene calls are TRBV24-1 and TRBJ2-2; 9 bases line up with TRBD2. CDR1 and CDR2 (germline): KGHDR, SFDVKD. The CDR3 runs to 16 residues. With V trimmed by 5 bases and J by 5 bases, 8 bases remained unmatched. CDR3 residues: CATSGGGLAVTGELFF. CDR3 DNA sequence: TGTGCCACCAGTGGGGGGGGACTAGCCGTAACCGGGGAGCTGTTTTTT.

This rearrangement joins TRBV5-4 to TRBJ2-2; D is possibly TRBD2 (6 bases). The V gene's germline CDR1 is SGHNT and CDR2 YYREEE (reference sequence). The CDR3 has 14 amino acids. The V and J ends lost 4 bases and 5 bases respectively, with 12 bases between them. CDR3 amino acids: CASSGRGGTGELFF. The CDR3 region has the DNA TGTGCCAGCAGCGGGCGGGGCGGGACCGGGGAGCTGTTTTTT.

This clone was seen a single time. The chain has TRBV19 and TRBJ2-3; TRBD1 matches 10 bases. In germline, CDR1 is LNHDA, CDR2 SQIVND (reference sequence). Losses at the gene ends were 4 bases for V and 5 bases for J; bases not matched to a gene: 6. The CDR3 has 15 amino acids. The CDR3: CASSTRQGAGDTQYF. CDR3 DNA: TGTGCCAGTAGTACTAGACAGGGGGCTGGAGATACGCAGTATTTT.

This clone occurred once. This rearrangement joins TRBV28 to TRBJ1-4, with unresolved D. Germline values: CDR1 MDHEN, CDR2 SYDVKM. This CDR3 is 11 amino acids long. Trimming pared 6 bases from V and 8 bases from J, leaving 7 bases between. CDR3 bases: TGTGCCAGCAGCCCCCGGGAAAAACTGTTTTTT. It translates to CASSPREKLFF.

DNA of the CDR3: TGCAGCTCGGCAGTTGGTGATGAAAAACTGTTTTTT. The encoded protein is CSSAVGDEKLFF. The chain couples TRBV29-1 to TRBJ1-4; D unresolved. V was cut by 8 bases and J by 6 bases, with 13 bases left in between. Germline V gene sequence: CDR1 SQVTM, CDR2 ANQGSEA. This CDR3 comprises 12 residues.

The chain recombines TRBV6-5 with TRBJ2-5; D ambiguous. V was cut by 6 bases and J by 1 base, with 12 bases left in between. The V gene's germline CDR1 is MNHEY and CDR2 SVGAGI. CDR3 length: 14 amino acids. As DNA, the CDR3 is TGTGCCAGCAGCCCCTCTGACCTCCAAGAGACCCAGTACTTC. Protein: CASSPSDLQETQYF.

This clone was seen only a few times. This chain joins TRBV28 and TRBJ1-2; D is possibly TRBD1 (5 bases). The length of the CDR3 is 8 residues. V dropped 11 bases and J dropped 12 bases, with 10 bases sitting between them. The germline CDR1 and CDR2 sequences are MDHEN and SYDVKM. CDR3 nucleotide sequence: TGTGCCCCAGGGTCTCACACCTTC. As protein: CAPGSHTF.

This clone came up a few times. V gene TRBV27 combines with J gene TRBJ1-2; the match to TRBD1 covers 9 bases. Germline V lookup: CDR1 MNHEY, CDR2 SMNVEV (reference sequence). The CDR3 loop spans 15 amino acids. V was pared by 6 bases and J by 7 bases, with 12 bases of the junction left unmatched. DNA for the CDR3: TGTGCCAGCAGGAGAATCCTCGGGACAGGGAGTGGCTACACCTTC. Protein sequence: CASRRILGTGSGYTF.

The chain joins TRBV28 to TRBJ1-6, with 8 bases aligning to TRBD1. Germline trimming cut 7 bases from V and 5 bases from J; bases unmatched to any gene: 7. Germline-derived CDR1 and CDR2 are MDHEN and SYDVKM. The CDR3 sequence is 15 residues long. The CDR3, as DNA: TGTGCCAGCATGTCGTACAGGGGGAATAATTCACCCCTCCACTTT. It is translated as CASMSYRGNNSPLHF.

The chain joins TRBV6-2 or TRBV6-3 to TRBJ2-1; D might be TRBD1 (5 bases). The germline V gene encodes CDR1 MNHEY and CDR2 SVGEGT. V was shortened by 6 bases and J by 0 bases, with 15 bases between the two germline ends. The CDR3 runs 16 residues. The CDR3 sequence: CASSPQGWGSYNEQFF. Written as DNA, the CDR3 is TGTGCCAGCAGCCCTCAGGGTTGGGGCTCCTACAATGAGCAGTTCTTC.

In DNA form, the CDR3 reads TGTGCCAGCAGCTTGTTCGCTAGCGGATCTCAAGAGACCCAGTACTTC. Translated: CASSLFASGSQETQYF. This rearrangement joins TRBV5-5 to TRBJ2-5, with 7 bases lining up with TRBD2. Per germline, CDR1 SGHKS and CDR2 YYEKEE (reference sequence). This CDR3 region has 16 residues. Trimming removed 1 base from V and 2 bases from J; junction bases left unmatched: 8.

The chain carries TRBV27 and TRBJ1-2, with TRBD1 matching 12 bases. The CDR3 is 17 amino acids. Germline V gene lookup returns CDR1 MNHEY and CDR2 SMNVEV (reference sequence). The ends lost 5 bases at V and 4 bases at J; junction bases unmatched: 11. CDR3 in amino acids: CASSRAGDRGLVYGYTF. The DNA of the CDR3 is TGTGCCAGCAGTCGGGCGGGGGACAGGGGGCTCGTCTATGGCTACACCTTC.

J is TRBJ2-3 and V is TRBV6-2 or TRBV6-3, with TRBD2 identical over 10 bases. Trimming at V came to 2 bases and at J to 0 bases, leaving 5 bases not matched to a gene. Germline values: CDR1 MNHEY, CDR2 SVGEGT. The CDR3 extends over 17 amino acids. CDR3 loop: CASSYPGTSDSTDTQYF. Here the CDR3 DNA reads TGTGCCAGCAGTTACCCCGGGACTAGCGATAGCACAGATACGCAGTATTTT.

CDR3 protein: CASSLSVGRGLETQYF. CDR3 coding DNA: TGTGCCAGCAGCTTGTCTGTTGGGCGGGGGCTAGAGACCCAGTACTTC. The chain carries TRBV7-2 and TRBJ2-5; tentatively, D is TRBD2 (7 bases). CDR1 and CDR2 (germline): SGHTA, FQGNSA. Trimming cost V 3 bases and J 4 bases, with 18 bases left between them. CDR3 length: 16 amino acids.

The chain uses TRBV6-6 and TRBJ2-7; possible D gene TRBD1, 6 bases. The length of the CDR3 is 15 residues. V gave up 6 bases and J gave up 7 bases, with 22 bases separating them. Per germline, CDR1 MNHNY and CDR2 SVGAGI (reference sequence). Here the CDR3 DNA reads TGTGCCAGCAGGGAGGAAAACAGGGATTGGCGTGAGCAGTACGTC. It is translated as CASREENRDWREQYV.

The genes are TRBV2 and TRBJ1-1; TRBD1 might be the D (5 bases). The CDR3 loop spans 14 amino acids. Germline CDR1 and CDR2: SNHLY and FYNNEI. Trimming pared 6 bases from V and 11 bases from J, leaving 22 bases between. The CDR3 sequence is CASRGLGTGTGAFF. CDR3 DNA sequence: TGTGCCAGCAGGGGACTGGGAACGGGCACTGGTGCTTTCTTT.

The chain employs TRBV5-1 and TRBJ1-1; D might be TRBD1 (6 bases). Between the trimmed V and J ends, which lost 4 bases and 4 bases, there was a span of 29 bases. Germline values: CDR1 SGHRS, CDR2 YFSETQ. This CDR3 is built from 19 residues. The CDR3 is CASSGRPLQGQFIGTEAFF. CDR3 coding DNA: TGCGCCAGCAGCGGAAGACCTCTACAGGGTCAATTTATTGGCACTGAAGCTTTCTTT.

The V call is TRBV6-1, the J call TRBJ2-3; 11 bases match TRBD2. Germline trimming cut 0 bases from V and 3 bases from J; bases unmatched to any gene: 2. The V gene's germline CDR1 is MNHNS and CDR2 SASEGT. The CDR3 length is 16 residues. This chain's CDR3 is CASSEARLAGTDTQYF. DNA of the CDR3: TGTGCCAGCAGTGAAGCCAGACTAGCGGGGACAGATACGCAGTATTTT.

V usage is TRBV5-1 and J usage is TRBJ1-1; 9 bases agree with TRBD1. Losses at the gene ends were 2 bases for V and 7 bases for J; bases not matched to a gene: 12. The CDR3 covers 16 residues. CDR1 is SGHRS, CDR2 YFSETQ, per germline. The CDR3 coding sequence is TGCGCCAGCAGCTTAGGAAGACAAGGACAGGGGCTTGAAGCTTTCTTT. It yields the protein CASSLGRQGQGLEAFF.

V is TRBV5-4 and J is TRBJ2-1; D gene unclear. The V gene's germline CDR1 is SGHNT and CDR2 YYREEE (reference sequence). There are 15 residues in the CDR3. The ends were cut back, 0 bases at V and 2 bases at J, with 9 bases in the middle. The CDR3 here is CASSLDTGTYNEQFF. DNA of the CDR3: TGTGCCAGCAGCTTGGATACTGGGACCTACAATGAGCAGTTCTTC.

This clone came up once. The chain combines TRBV11-2 with TRBJ1-4; D is unclear. CDR3 length: 14 residues. Germline values: CDR1 SGHAT, CDR2 FQNNGV. V was pared by 1 base and J by 6 bases, with 9 bases between. The CDR3 DNA reads as TGTGCCAGCAGCTTAGGGCAGTACTATGAAAAACTGTTTTTT. It encodes CASSLGQYYEKLFF.

This chain links TRBV4-1 with TRBJ2-1; no clear D. The CDR3 covers 13 residues. CDR1 is MGHRA, CDR2 YSYEKL, per germline. Trimming removed 4 bases at V and 8 bases at J, with 12 bases between. This CDR3 is CASSPEEGHEQFF. The DNA for the CDR3 is TGCGCCAGCAGCCCCGAAGAAGGCCATGAGCAGTTCTTC.

The chain combines TRBV18 with TRBJ2-2; possible D gene TRBD2, 7 bases. Germline V lookup: CDR1 KGHSH, CDR2 LQKENI. There are 16 residues in the CDR3. V lost 0 bases to trimming and J lost 4 bases, with 12 bases between them. For the CDR3, the DNA is TGTGCCAGCTCACCACCGGGGGGGCTCGGCACCGGGGAGCTGTTTTTT. Its translation is CASSPPGGLGTGELFF.

J is TRBJ1-1 and V is TRBV6-5; D gene unclear. V was clipped by 6 bases and J by 4 bases, with 18 bases between them. Germline V gives CDR1 MNHEY, CDR2 SVGAGI. CDR3 size: 15 residues. In DNA form, the CDR3 reads TGTGCCAGCAGAAAAGGGCACCTGGGCGGCACTGAAGCTTTCTTT. Translated: CASRKGHLGGTEAFF.